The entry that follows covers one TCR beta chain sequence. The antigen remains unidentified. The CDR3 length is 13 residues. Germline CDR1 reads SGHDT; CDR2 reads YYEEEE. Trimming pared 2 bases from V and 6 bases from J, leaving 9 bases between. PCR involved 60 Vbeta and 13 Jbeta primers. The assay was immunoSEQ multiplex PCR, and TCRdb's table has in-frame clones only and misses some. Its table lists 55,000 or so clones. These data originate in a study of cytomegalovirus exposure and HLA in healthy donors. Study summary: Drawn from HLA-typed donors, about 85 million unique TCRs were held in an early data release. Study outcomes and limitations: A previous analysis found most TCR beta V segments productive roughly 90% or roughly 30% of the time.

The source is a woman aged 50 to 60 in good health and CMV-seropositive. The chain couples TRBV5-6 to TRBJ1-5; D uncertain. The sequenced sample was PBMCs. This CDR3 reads CASSLSDTQPQHF. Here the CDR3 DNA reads TGTGCCAGCAGCTTATCCGACACTCAGCCCCAGCATTTT.